This T cell receptor beta chain was sequenced for a study of T cell responses to AZD1222 COVID-19 vaccine. Points from the study as a whole: Possibly, clonal diversity was underestimated; donors were largely white British and included more females.

This table comes from immunoSEQ multiplex PCR, and its TCRdb copy is limited to in-frame clones, with some not included. The data contain some 95,000 clones, 85% to 90% of them singletons. With regard to this clone: Its specificity is not known.

Trimming shortened V by 4 bases and J by 4 bases, and 7 bases separated the two germline ends. This CDR3 has 12 amino acids. The chain links TRBV12-3 or TRBV12-4 to TRBJ1-2; D is undetermined. The specimen comprised peripheral blood, sampled 28 days after the second AZD1222 dose. The clonotype originates from an adult who received the AZD1222 COVID-19 vaccine. CDR3: CASSSHGYGYTF. CDR3 bases: TGTGCCAGCAGTTCCCACGGCTATGGCTACACCTTC.